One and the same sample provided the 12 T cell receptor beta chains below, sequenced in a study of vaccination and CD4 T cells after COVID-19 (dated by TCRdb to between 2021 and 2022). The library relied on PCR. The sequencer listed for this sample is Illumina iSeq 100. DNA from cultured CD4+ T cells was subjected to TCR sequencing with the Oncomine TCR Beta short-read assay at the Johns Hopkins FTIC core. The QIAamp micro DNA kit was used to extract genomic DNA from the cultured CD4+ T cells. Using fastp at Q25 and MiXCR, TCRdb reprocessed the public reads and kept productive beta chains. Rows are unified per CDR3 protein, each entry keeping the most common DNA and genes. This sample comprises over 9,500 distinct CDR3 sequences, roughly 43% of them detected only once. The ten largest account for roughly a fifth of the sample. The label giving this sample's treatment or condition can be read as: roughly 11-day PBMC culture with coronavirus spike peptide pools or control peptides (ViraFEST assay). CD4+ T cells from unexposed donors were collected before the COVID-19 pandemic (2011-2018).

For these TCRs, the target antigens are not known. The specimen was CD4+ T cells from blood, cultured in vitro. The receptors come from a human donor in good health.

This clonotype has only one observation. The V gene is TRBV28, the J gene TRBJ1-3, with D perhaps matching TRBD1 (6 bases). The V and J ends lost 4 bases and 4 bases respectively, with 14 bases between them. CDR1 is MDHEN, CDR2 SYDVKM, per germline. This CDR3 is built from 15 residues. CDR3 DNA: TGTGCCAGCAGTTCCGCCGGGGGCGGGGGAAACACCATATATTTT. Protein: CASSSAGGGGNTIYF.

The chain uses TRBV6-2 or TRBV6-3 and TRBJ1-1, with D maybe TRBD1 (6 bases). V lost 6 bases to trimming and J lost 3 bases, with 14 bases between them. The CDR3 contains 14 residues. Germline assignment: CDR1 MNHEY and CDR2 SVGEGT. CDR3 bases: TGTGCCAGCAGCCTACAGGGCGCCCACACTGAAGCTTTCTTT. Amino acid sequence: CASSLQGAHTEAFF.

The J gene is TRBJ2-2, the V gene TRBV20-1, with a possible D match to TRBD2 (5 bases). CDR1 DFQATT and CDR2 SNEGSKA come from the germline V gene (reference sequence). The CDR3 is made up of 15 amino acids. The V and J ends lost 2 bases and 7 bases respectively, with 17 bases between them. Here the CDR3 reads CSARPRAGVNGELFF. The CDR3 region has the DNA TGCAGTGCTAGACCACGAGCCGGGGTAAACGGGGAGCTGTTTTTT.

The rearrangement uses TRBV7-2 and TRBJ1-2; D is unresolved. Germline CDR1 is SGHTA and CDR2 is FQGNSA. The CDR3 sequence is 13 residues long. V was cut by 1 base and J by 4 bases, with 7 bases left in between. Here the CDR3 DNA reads TGTGCCAGCAGCTTAGGCCGAAGCTATGGCTACACCTTC. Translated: CASSLGRSYGYTF.

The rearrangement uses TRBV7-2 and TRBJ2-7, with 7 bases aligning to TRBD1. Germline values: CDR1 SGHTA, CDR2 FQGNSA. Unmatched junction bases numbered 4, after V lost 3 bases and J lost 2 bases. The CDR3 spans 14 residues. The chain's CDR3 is CASSFWTGTYEQYF. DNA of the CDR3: TGTGCCAGCAGCTTCTGGACAGGTACCTACGAGCAGTACTTC. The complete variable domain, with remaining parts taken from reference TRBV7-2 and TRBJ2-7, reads GAGVSQSPSNKVTEKGKDVELRCDPISGHTALYWYRQSLGQGLEFLIYFQGNSAPDKSGLPSDRFSAERTGGSVSTLTIQRTQQEDSAVYLCASSFWTGTYEQYFGPGTRLTVT.

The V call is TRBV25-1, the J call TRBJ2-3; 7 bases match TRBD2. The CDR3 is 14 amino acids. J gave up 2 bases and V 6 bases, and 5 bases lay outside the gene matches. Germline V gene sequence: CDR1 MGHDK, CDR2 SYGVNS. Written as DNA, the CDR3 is TGTGCCAGCAGGGGGCTAGCGGTCACAGATACGCAGTATTTT. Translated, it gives CASRGLAVTDTQYF.

CDR3 amino acids: CASTDPARPTEAFF. CDR3 nucleotides: TGTGCCAGTACGGACCCTGCCCGGCCCACTGAAGCTTTCTTT. The genes are TRBV19 and TRBJ1-1; D is uncertain. The CDR3 covers 14 residues. In germline, CDR1 is LNHDA, CDR2 SQIVND (reference sequence). The V end was cut by 7 bases, the J end by 4 bases, with 16 bases between. Using reference TRBV19 and TRBJ1-1 for the parts outside the CDR3, the full variable domain is DGGITQSPKYLFRKEGQNVTLSCEQNLNHDAMYWYRQDPGQGLRLIYYSQIVNDFQKGDIAEGYSVSREKKESFPLTVTSAQKNPTAFYLCASTDPARPTEAFFGQGTRLTVV.

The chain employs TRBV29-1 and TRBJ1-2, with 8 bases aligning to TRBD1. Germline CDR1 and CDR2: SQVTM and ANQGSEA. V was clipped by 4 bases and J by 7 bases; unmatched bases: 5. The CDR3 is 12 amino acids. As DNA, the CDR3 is TGCAGCGTTGCGGCAGGGGGCTTTGGCTACACCTTC. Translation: CSVAAGGFGYTF.

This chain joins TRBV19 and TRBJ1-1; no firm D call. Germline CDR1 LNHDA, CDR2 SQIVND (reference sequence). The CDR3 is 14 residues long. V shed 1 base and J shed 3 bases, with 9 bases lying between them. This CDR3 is CASSIGGVDTEAFF. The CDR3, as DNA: TGTGCCAGTAGTATAGGTGGGGTGGACACTGAAGCTTTCTTT.

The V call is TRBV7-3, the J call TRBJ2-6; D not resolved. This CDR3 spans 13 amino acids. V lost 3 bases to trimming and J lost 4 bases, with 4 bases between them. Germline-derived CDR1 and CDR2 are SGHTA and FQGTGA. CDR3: CASSLGGANVLTF. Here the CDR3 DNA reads TGTGCCAGCAGCTTGGGAGGGGCCAACGTCCTGACTTTC. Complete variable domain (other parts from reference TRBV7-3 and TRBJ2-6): GAGVSQTPSNKVTEKGKYVELRCDPISGHTALYWYRQSLGQGPEFLIYFQGTGAADDSGLPNDRFFAVRPEGSVSTLKIQRTERGDSAVYLCASSLGGANVLTFGAGSRLTVL.

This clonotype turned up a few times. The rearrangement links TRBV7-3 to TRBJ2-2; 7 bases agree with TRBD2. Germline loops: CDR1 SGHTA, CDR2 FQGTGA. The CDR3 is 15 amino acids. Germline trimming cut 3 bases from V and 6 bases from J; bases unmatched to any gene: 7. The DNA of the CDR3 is TGTGCCAGCAGCTTCGGAGGACGGGAGGCCGGGGAGCTGTTTTTT. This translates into CASSFGGREAGELFF. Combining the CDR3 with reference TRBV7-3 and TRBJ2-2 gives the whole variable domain GAGVSQTPSNKVTEKGKYVELRCDPISGHTALYWYRQSLGQGPEFLIYFQGTGAADDSGLPNDRFFAVRPEGSVSTLKIQRTERGDSAVYLCASSFGGREAGELFFGEGSRLTVL.

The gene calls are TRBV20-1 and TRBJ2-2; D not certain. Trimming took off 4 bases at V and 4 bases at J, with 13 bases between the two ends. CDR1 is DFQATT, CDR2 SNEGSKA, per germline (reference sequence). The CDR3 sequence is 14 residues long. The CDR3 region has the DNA TGCAGTGCTACCCAGGCATCTCGCACCGGGGAGCTGTTTTTT. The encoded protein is CSATQASRTGELFF.